This T cell receptor (beta chain) was sequenced for a study of T cells in Graves' hyperthyroidism and ophthalmopathy. The investigators amplified TCR beta CDR3 regions from RNA transcripts. In the first-round RT-PCR of the TCR CDR3, the HTBI primer set was used. TCRdb passed the multiplex PCR reads through MiXCR, listing each CDR3 protein once. Of around 600,000 distinct CDR3 sequences in the sample, approximately 14% are singletons; the top ten hold roughly an eighth. Extraction of PBMCs used 7.5 to 10 ml of fresh peripheral blood. Findings and caveats of the study: Ophthalmopathy was model-predicted a median roughly six months pre-onset.

Turning to this clonotype: Its antigen is unidentified.

Trimming pared 5 bases from V and 1 base from J, leaving 16 bases between. The CDR3 covers 16 residues. Germline assignment: CDR1 MNHEY and CDR2 SMNVEV (reference sequence). This sequence joins TRBV27 and TRBJ2-3; a possible D gene is TRBD2 (5 bases). The material sequenced was blood. This receptor was taken from a woman between 50 and 59 years old with Graves' ophthalmopathy. CDR3: CASSPRRFGGTDTQYF. CDR3 DNA sequence: TGTGCCAGCAGTCCCCGCAGATTCGGGGGCACAGATACGCAGTATTTT.